The 28 T cell receptor beta chains presented below share a single source sample, sequenced in a study of beta chain features in type 1 diabetes. What was sequenced were expressed TCRB transcripts, since all of the isolated RNA had been reverse transcribed. Here immunoSEQ multiplex PCR was the method, and the copy in TCRdb shows in-frame clones only, minus some. The sample lists hundreds of thousands of clones; about 29% were seen once. The sequencing input was naive CD4+ T cells from blood. These receptors were collected from a young man in good health.

The J gene is TRBJ2-5, the V gene TRBV5-1, with 10 bases fitting TRBD2. The germline V gene encodes CDR1 SGHRS and CDR2 YFSETQ. The CDR3 covers 15 residues. Unmatched junction bases numbered 10, after V lost 7 bases and J lost 4 bases. CDR3 sequence (DNA): TGCGCCAGCGAGCCCCCTAGCGGGAGTGGAGAGACCCAGTACTTC. Translation gives CASEPPSGSGETQYF.

This clone turned up a few times. This chain links TRBV10-3 with TRBJ2-5; D might be TRBD1 or TRBD2, each matching 5 bases. The CDR3 runs to 14 residues. The germline V gene encodes CDR1 ENHRY and CDR2 SYGVKD. The V end lost 0 bases, the J end lost 6 bases, and 11 bases lay between the germline ends. Here the CDR3 DNA reads TGTGCCATCAGTGAGTCGGGGGATGGAAAGACCCAGTACTTC. It encodes CAISESGDGKTQYF.

This clone has more than one count but fewer than ten. Within the sample, other DNA sequences also encode this same CDR3. CDR3 DNA: TGCAGCGTTGGGGGGAATGAGCAGTTCTTC. Protein: CSVGGNEQFF. V is TRBV29-1 and J is TRBJ2-1; perhaps D is TRBD1 or TRBD2 (5 bases each). Germline CDR1 and CDR2: SQVTM and ANQGSEA. This CDR3 has 10 residues. Trimming removed 4 bases at V and 7 bases at J, with 5 bases between.

A few counts support this clone. This chain uses TRBV20-1 with TRBJ2-5; D call uncertain. V was clipped by 6 bases and J by 4 bases, with 6 bases between them. Germline V gene sequence: CDR1 DFQATT, CDR2 SNEGSKA (reference sequence). This CDR3 spans 10 amino acids. CDR3 in amino acids: CSAETETQYF. CDR3 bases: TGCAGTGCGGAAACAGAGACCCAGTACTTC.

Turning to this clone: Distinct nucleotide sequences in the sample also encode this CDR3. The chain combines TRBV30 with TRBJ2-7; TRBD1 aligns across 7 bases. V was pared by 2 bases and J by 3 bases, with 4 bases of the junction left unmatched. The CDR3 is 13 residues long. Germline lookup yields CDR1 GTSNPN and CDR2 SVGIG (reference sequence). CDR3 amino acids: CAWSPDRVYEQYF. In nucleotides, the CDR3 is TGTGCCTGGAGTCCCGACAGGGTCTACGAGCAGTACTTC.

The rearrangement uses TRBV30 and TRBJ2-3; TRBD2 might be the D (6 bases). There are 14 residues in the CDR3. The V end lost 0 bases, the J end lost 3 bases, and 10 bases lay between the germline ends. The germline V gene encodes CDR1 GTSNPN and CDR2 SVGIG (reference sequence). In DNA, the CDR3 is TGTGCCTGGAGTGTAGGGACTGGAACAGATACGCAGTATTTT. This encodes CAWSVGTGTDTQYF.

The chain carries TRBV13 and TRBJ2-7; D possibly corresponds to TRBD2 (6 bases). The CDR3 is 13 amino acids. Germline V gene data show CDR1 as PRHDT and CDR2 as FYEKMQ (reference sequence). V lost 1 base to trimming and J lost 4 bases, with 8 bases between them. The CDR3 bases are TGTGCCAGCAGCTTAGCGGGAGAGTACGAGCAGTACTTC. Amino acid sequence: CASSLAGEYEQYF.

This chain uses TRBV29-1 with TRBJ1-2, with 9 bases identical to TRBD1. This CDR3 spans 12 amino acids. The J segment lost 8 bases and the V segment lost 6 bases, leaving 7 bases of the junction unmatched. Germline V gene sequence: CDR1 SQVTM, CDR2 ANQGSEA. The CDR3 sequence is CSVGQGLDGYTF. CDR3 DNA sequence: TGCAGCGTCGGACAGGGGCTGGACGGCTACACCTTC.

The chain links TRBV20-1 to TRBJ2-7; no definite D call. The V gene lost 4 bases and the J gene lost 6 bases, with 10 bases spanning the gap. This CDR3 spans 11 amino acids. The germline V gene encodes CDR1 DFQATT and CDR2 SNEGSKA (reference sequence). The CDR3 DNA is TGCAGTGCTAAAAAAAGGCGCGAGCAGTACTTC. Translating gives CSAKKRREQYF.

The gene calls are TRBV7-2 and TRBJ2-7; 9 nucleotides line up with TRBD1. The CDR3 has 14 residues. Germline CDR1 and CDR2: SGHTA and FQGNSA. Unmatched junction bases numbered 5, after V lost 5 bases and J lost 3 bases. For the CDR3, the DNA is TGTGCCAGCAGCATCCGGGACAGGGACTACGAGCAGTACTTC. This translates into CASSIRDRDYEQYF.

The V call is TRBV29-1, the J call TRBJ2-3, with 11 nucleotides matching TRBD2. Germline V gene sequence: CDR1 SQVTM, CDR2 ANQGSEA. This CDR3 is 15 amino acids long. Germline trimming cut 7 bases from V and 0 bases from J; bases unmatched to any gene: 6. CDR3 in DNA: TGCAGCGGGATCGGGACTAGCGGAAGCACAGATACGCAGTATTTT. The encoded protein is CSGIGTSGSTDTQYF.

This chain uses TRBV5-4 with TRBJ2-7; D is perhaps TRBD1 (6 bases). CDR1 and CDR2 (germline): SGHNT, YYREEE (reference sequence). V was clipped by 2 bases and J by 2 bases, with 8 bases between them. The CDR3 has 13 residues. The CDR3 spells CASSFRGTYEQYF. DNA of the CDR3: TGTGCCAGCAGCTTTAGGGGGACCTACGAGCAGTACTTC.

The V gene is TRBV7-2, the J gene TRBJ2-1, with D maybe TRBD2 (5 bases). Germline CDR1 reads SGHTA; CDR2 reads FQGNSA. The CDR3 sequence is 15 residues long. V was cut by 4 bases and J by 2 bases, with 12 bases left in between. In DNA form, the CDR3 reads TGTGCCAGCAGCTCAGGACTGACCACCTACAATGAGCAGTTCTTC. Its translation is CASSSGLTTYNEQFF.

The sample holds a few counts of this clone. The chain employs TRBV6-5 and TRBJ2-1, with 13 positions matching TRBD2. V was pared by 7 bases and J by 9 bases, with 9 bases of the junction left unmatched. Germline CDR1 is MNHEY and CDR2 is SVGAGI. This CDR3 has 15 residues. CDR3 sequence: CASISGTSGNGEQFF. As DNA, the CDR3 is TGTGCCAGCATCTCCGGGACTAGCGGGAATGGTGAGCAGTTCTTC.

CDR3 in DNA: TGTGCCAGCAGTGAGTGGACAGGGTATCCCTACGAGCAGTACTTC. Protein sequence: CASSEWTGYPYEQYF. The V gene is TRBV25-1, the J gene TRBJ2-7; 8 bases are shared with TRBD1. CDR3 length: 15 residues. After removal of 3 bases from V and 2 bases from J, the junction contained 6 bases not matched to a gene. CDR1 MGHDK and CDR2 SYGVNS come from the germline V gene.

This clone was observed a single time. The CDR3 bases are TGTGCCTGGAGTACAACACAGGGAGTTCAGCCCCAGCATTTT. It codes for CAWSTTQGVQPQHF. This chain uses TRBV30 with TRBJ1-5; weak D call: TRBD1 (6 bases). V lost 2 bases and J 6 bases, leaving 14 bases between the germline ends. The CDR3 spans 14 residues. CDR1 is GTSNPN and CDR2 is SVGIG in the germline V gene (reference sequence).

Concerning this clone itself: A junction end diverges from the germline sequence, so it may reflect a read error. The chain couples TRBV7-7 to TRBJ2-3; tentatively, D is TRBD1 (5 bases). The V gene's germline CDR1 is SSHAT and CDR2 FNYEAQ (reference sequence). The CDR3 is 14 amino acids. The chain's CDR3 is CASSFPRVEDTQYF. The CDR3 nucleotides are TGTGCTAGCAGCTTCCCCAGGGTGGAAGATACGCAGTATTTT.

The chain combines TRBV6-1 with TRBJ2-5; 7 nucleotides line up with TRBD2. Per germline, CDR1 MNHNS and CDR2 SASEGT. The trim removed 4 bases at V and 1 base at J, leaving 3 bases unmatched. There are 14 residues in the CDR3. DNA of the CDR3: TGTGCCAGCAGTGTAGGCGGGGGCCAAGAGACCCAGTACTTC. Its protein is CASSVGGGQETQYF.

The chain couples TRBV2 to TRBJ1-1; tentative D call: TRBD1 (5 bases). The CDR3 is 12 amino acids. The ends were cut back, 7 bases at V and 4 bases at J, with 10 bases in the middle. Germline V gene data show CDR1 as SNHLY and CDR2 as FYNNEI. Written as DNA, the CDR3 is TGTGCCAGCATGAGGGACCGCACTGAAGCTTTCTTT. It codes for CASMRDRTEAFF.

This clone has only a few counts. The rearrangement links TRBV10-3 to TRBJ2-1; D unclear. Germline V gene data show CDR1 as ENHRY and CDR2 as SYGVKD. This CDR3 is built from 18 residues. V was clipped by 0 bases and J by 0 bases, with 15 bases between them. The CDR3 is CAISESTDPASSYNEQFF. Written as DNA, the CDR3 is TGTGCCATCAGTGAGTCCACTGACCCAGCGAGCTCCTACAATGAGCAGTTCTTC.

In the case of this clone: In the same sample, other DNA sequences code for this CDR3. This sequence joins TRBV20-1 and TRBJ2-3; no clear D. With 5 bases removed from V and 5 bases from J, the gap between germline ends came to 8 bases. The CDR3 is 11 residues long. Germline V gene data show CDR1 as DFQATT and CDR2 as SNEGSKA (reference sequence). CDR3 loop: CSAPLGDTQYF. The CDR3 DNA reads as TGCAGTGCTCCTCTAGGAGATACGCAGTATTTT.

V is TRBV25-1 and J is TRBJ2-3; 8 bases are shared with TRBD1. V lost 1 base and J lost 1; bases outside the gene matches: 4. Germline values: CDR1 MGHDK, CDR2 SYGVNS. This CDR3 is built from 16 residues. The CDR3 nucleotides read TGTGCCAGCAGTGAATCCCCGGGACAGGGCACAGATACGCAGTATTTT. Its protein product is CASSESPGQGTDTQYF.

V is TRBV30 and J is TRBJ2-6, with D hard to call. The CDR3 covers 15 residues. Trimming left V 4 bases short and J 0 bases short, with 10 bases between. Germline CDR1 reads GTSNPN; CDR2 reads SVGIG (reference sequence). CDR3 amino acids: CAWTSSGSGANVLTF. In nucleotides, the CDR3 is TGTGCCTGGACCTCGTCGGGCTCTGGGGCCAACGTCCTGACTTTC.

This clone was observed a few times. The chain links TRBV30 to TRBJ2-1; TRBD2 matches at 10 bases. The V gene's germline CDR1 is GTSNPN and CDR2 SVGIG (reference sequence). With V trimmed by 3 bases and J by 3 bases, 5 bases remained unmatched. This CDR3 comprises 15 residues. The CDR3 DNA is TGTGCCTGGAGCTCACTAGCGGGGAGCTACAATGAGCAGTTCTTC. Translating gives CAWSSLAGSYNEQFF.

This clone was found a few times. This rearrangement joins TRBV6-1 to TRBJ1-5, with D possibly TRBD1 on 5 matching bases. Trimming removed 6 bases from V and 3 bases from J, with 12 bases in between. The CDR3 is 14 amino acids. CDR1 and CDR2 (germline): MNHNS, SASEGT. The CDR3 region has the DNA TGTGCCAGCAGCGAGGCCAGGGACAATCAGCCCCAGCATTTT. It specifies CASSEARDNQPQHF.

V gene TRBV5-4 combines with J gene TRBJ2-3; 11 nucleotides agree with TRBD2. The CDR3 sequence is 17 residues long. Trimming at V came to 4 bases and at J to 0 bases, leaving 7 bases not matched to a gene. The germline V gene encodes CDR1 SGHNT and CDR2 YYREEE (reference sequence). Here the CDR3 DNA reads TGTGCCAGCAGCCCCACCCGGACTAGCGGGAGCACAGATACGCAGTATTTT. This codes for CASSPTRTSGSTDTQYF.

The rearrangement joins TRBV27 to TRBJ2-7, with 12 bases lining up with TRBD2. CDR1 and CDR2 (germline): MNHEY, SMNVEV (reference sequence). CDR3 length equals 15 residues. Losses at the gene ends were 8 bases for V and 5 bases for J; bases not matched to a gene: 10. This CDR3 reads CASGRTRLAGDEQYF. The CDR3 DNA reads TGTGCCAGCGGTAGAACCCGACTAGCGGGAGACGAGCAGTACTTC.

The chain is built from TRBV27 and TRBJ2-7, with 7 nucleotides matching TRBD1. The CDR3 consists of 16 residues. J was trimmed by 3 bases and V by 8 bases; bases with no gene match: 16. Germline CDR1 MNHEY, CDR2 SMNVEV (reference sequence). CDR3 loop: CASATPLGDRFYEQYF. The CDR3 bases are TGTGCCAGCGCAACCCCTCTCGGGGACAGATTCTACGAGCAGTACTTC.